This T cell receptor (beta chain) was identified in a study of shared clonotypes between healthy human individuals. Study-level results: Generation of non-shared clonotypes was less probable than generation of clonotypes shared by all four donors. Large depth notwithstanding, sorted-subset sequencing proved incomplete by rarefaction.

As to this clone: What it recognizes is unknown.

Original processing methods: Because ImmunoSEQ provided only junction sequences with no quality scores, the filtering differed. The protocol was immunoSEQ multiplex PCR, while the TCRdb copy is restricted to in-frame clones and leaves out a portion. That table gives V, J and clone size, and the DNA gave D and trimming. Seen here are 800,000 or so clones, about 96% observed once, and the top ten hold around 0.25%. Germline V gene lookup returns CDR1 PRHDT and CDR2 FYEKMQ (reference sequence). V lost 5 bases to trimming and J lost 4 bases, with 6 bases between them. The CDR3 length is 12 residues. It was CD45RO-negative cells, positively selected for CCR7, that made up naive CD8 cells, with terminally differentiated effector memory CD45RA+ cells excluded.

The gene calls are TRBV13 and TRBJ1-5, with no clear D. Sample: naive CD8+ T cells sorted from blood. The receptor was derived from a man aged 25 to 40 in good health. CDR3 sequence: CASSRENQPQHF. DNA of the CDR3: TGTGCCAGCAGCCGAGAGAATCAGCCCCAGCATTTT. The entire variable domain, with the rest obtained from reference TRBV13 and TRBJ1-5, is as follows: AAGVIQSPRHLIKEKRETATLKCYPIPRHDTVYWYQQGPGQDPQFLISFYEKMQSDKGSIPDRFSAQQFSDYHSELNMSSLELGDSALYFCASSRENQPQHFGDGTRLSIL.